The entry that follows covers one T cell receptor (beta chain) sequence. This clone's antigen is unknown. Base-call qualities are not available, and no considerably larger clone is one nucleotide away. The data were obtained in a study of cytomegalovirus exposure and HLA in healthy donors (dated by TCRdb to the late 2010s). Turning to the overall study: An earlier analysis of roughly 610 of the donors reported approximately 260 Gb of sequence data and around 100 million unique TCR beta sequences obtained from approximately 180 million T cells. An early release covering more than 500 HLA-typed donors comprised approximately 290 gigabases of sequencing data and tens of millions of unique TCR sequences. Of the roughly 410 genotyped donors, roughly 76% were placed in the genetic ancestry cluster associated with self-reported Caucasian donors. The study aimed to test whether signatures of past pathogen exposure could be identified by cataloging public T cell receptors. The study profiled the T cell repertoires of 500 to 800 subjects by immunosequencing and related them to cytomegalovirus serostatus. Besides the first cohort of approximately 670 subjects, a separate validation cohort made up of 120 different subjects was used. To predict cytomegalovirus infection status, the study brought together high-throughput TCR immunosequencing, statistical association of individual TCRs with disease status, and machine learning. A later analysis re-examined previously published TCR beta repertoires from over 500 donors and added high-resolution HLA genotyping to investigate patterns of TCR occurrence. Rather than using new phenotypic data, the later analysis identified candidate immune exposures from TCR beta sequences and from how often those sequences occurred across donors. An earlier analysis of around 580 of the donors used high-throughput TCR beta sequencing to judge whether each TCR beta V gene segment behaved as functional or pseudogenic. Donor age, sex, ethnicity and CMV serostatus were compiled alongside the repertoire data. Genome-wide SNP genotypes for about 55% of the 666 donors were used in a later genetic analysis, which treated that subset as a discovery cohort. All discovery cohort repertoires had been generated using a single sequencing platform. Class I and class II HLA loci were covered by the typing at four-digit resolution. Typing coverage varied by locus: roughly 629-630 donors for A, B, C, DRB1 and DQB1; more than 500 for DQA1; about 590 for DPA1; about 450 for DPB1. Because of strong linkage in the cohort, roughly 5 DR-DQ haplotypes were treated as single units for association and clustering. Among almost 400 genotyped donors of the cohort, an average of approximately 240,000 unique TCR beta nucleotide sequences were sequenced per donor, around 18% of them non-productive. Broad study findings and their caveats: A further reported finding was that TCR beta sequences accurately predicted the HLA-A and HLA-B alleles for most subjects in the first cohort. A total of some 180 TCR beta chains were listed by the study as associated with cytomegalovirus. The presence/absence analyses assumed that sequencing depth was roughly uniform across donors, and that assumption may not be true. A cluster of highly shared sequence variants was judged likely to represent a technical artifact of the sequencing pipeline. In vitro tests confirmed that a few of the cytomegalovirus-associated TCR beta chains recognize cytomegalovirus antigens. CMV serostatus was the only immune exposure information available for the cohort. Assigning TCR associations to individual alleles was difficult when HLA alleles, especially DR and DQ, strongly co-occurred. Across donors, most TCR sequences were observed very rarely, whereas some public TCRs were present in many individuals. Because HLA typing was missing for some donors at each locus, association tests included only the typed subset. It was suggested by the authors that the approach could potentially be generalized to other disease states and immunological phenotypes. Compared with equally common non-associated chains, HLA-associated TCR beta chains in a later analysis were more clonally expanded and had lower generation probabilities. In this cohort, only TCR beta chains were sequenced, and detectable features were limited by the absence of alpha or paired-chain data. In a later analysis, most CMV-associated TCR beta chains were found to appear HLA-restricted, with HLA associations seemingly driven largely by CMV exposure. In an earlier analysis of about 540 of the donors, most TCR beta V segments were observed in productive rearrangements about 90% or about 30% of the time, broadly matching IMGT annotations. Some IMGT-functional V segments, including TRBV6-2 and TRBV6-3, could not be distinguished by the 87-base-pair reads and were therefore excluded. Linkage disequilibrium might explain the correlated functional status among segregating V segments, but an unknown experimental factor could not be ruled out. According to a later analysis, parvovirus B19, influenza, CMV and Epstein-Barr virus appeared linked to several top co-occurrence clusters. A later analysis found that TCR association rates varied across HLA loci, with DRB1 alleles showing the most associated TCRs and HLA-C alleles the fewest. Because counts were too low, some 17 rarely observed V segments, including chromosome 9 orphons, were left out of the earlier analysis of a few hundred of the donors. In a later genetic analysis, a missense DCLRE1C variant was associated with V-gene and J-gene trimming of TCR beta chains, and the association was replicated in an independent cohort. Compared with the roughly 700-donor mean, donors in an Asian-associated ancestry cluster had fewer N-insertions in productive TCRs, according to a later genetic analysis. In both the original and validation cohorts, the classifier was reported to diagnose cytomegalovirus status with high specificity and sensitivity. At a false discovery rate of 0.05, a later analysis linked around 15,000 TCR beta sequences to specific HLA alleles.

For CDR1 and CDR2, the germline V gene lists MNHNS and SASEGT. Trimming takes 4 bases from V and 1 base from J, and the germline ends sit 10 bases apart. The CDR3, from cysteine to phenylalanine, totals 14 residues. The sequence is cut down to CDR3 DNA, 42 bases in frame from base 1. The cohort comprised approximately 700 healthy bone marrow donors. At the time of sampling, every cohort member was nominally healthy, though immune exposures that went unrecorded were likely present. Of the approximately 670 cohort members, about 280 had positive CMV serostatus and just over 350 had negative CMV serostatus, and CMV serostatus was not recorded for the donor. Every donor gave a peripheral blood sample, and the peripheral blood mononuclear cells from that sample were used for TCR beta sequencing. Genomic DNA was extracted from the blood cell samples with the Qiagen DNeasy Blood Extraction Kit. The library was produced with the immunoSEQ multiplex PCR assay. The multiplex PCR relied on a mix of 60 forward primers for TCR Vbeta segments and 13 reverse primers for TCR Jbeta segments. Amplification of the CDR3 region of rearranged TCR beta genes was performed with a multiplex PCR assay on genomic DNA. The amplified TCR beta libraries were sequenced on the Illumina HiSeq System as 87-base-pair reads. Per the source publication's procedure: A later analysis counted about 80 million unique TCR beta chains across the 650 to 700 repertoires, and some 11 million of these chains were shared by at least two donors. Raw reads were error-corrected and collapsed into unique sequences by a nearest-neighbor algorithm in which closely related sequences were merged to remove PCR and sequencing errors. V, D and J gene segments were assigned by aligning CDR3 sequences to IMGT reference sequences. For a sequence to be retained, at least a six-nucleotide match to both a V gene segment and a J gene segment was required. A rearrangement counted as productive if the CDR3 had no stop codons and remained in frame with V and J, and every other rearrangement counted as non-productive. Following IMGT convention, CDR3 was defined as the stretch from the second conserved V-encoded cysteine to the conserved J-encoded phenylalanine. The earlier analysis of approximately 590 of the donors excluded any sequence lacking an unambiguous match to a single V gene segment. In an earlier analysis of 587 of the donors, a V segment was called functional when productive rearrangements were above 56.7%, and segregating when the standard deviation between donors exceeded 5%. A statistical classification framework was built to diagnose cytomegalovirus status from the catalog of TCR beta chain sequences. In a later analysis, TCR nucleotide sequences were compared against IMGT/GENE-DB human TR gene sequences so that V and J genes could be assigned. A later analysis assigned CDR3 sequences and most-parsimonious VDJ recombination scenarios with the TCRdist pipeline. In a later analysis, each TCR beta chain was defined by its CDR3 amino acid sequence together with its V-gene family, and reads without a unique V-gene family were excluded. In a later analysis, around 650 highly shared, low-generation-probability nucleotide sequences were removed to address suspected cross-contamination and a sequencing artifact. For each public chain, a later analysis derived a clonal expansion index from normalized ranks of inferred template counts within each repertoire. In a later analysis, generation probabilities were computed using a VDJ recombination model fitted to out-of-frame rearrangements, and the results were checked against IGoR. Hypergeometric tests were used in a later analysis to score TCR-TCR, TCR-HLA and TCR-CMV co-occurrence, with a repertoire-size bias correction applied to the TCR pairs. A later analysis estimated false discovery rates by permuting HLA or CMV assignments 20 times. In a later analysis, co-occurring TCRs were grouped using DBSCAN, and TCRdist sequence similarity was added for clustering within HLA-allele-positive subsets. For co-occurrence clustering, repertoires with fewer than 30,000 or more than 120,000 public chains were excluded, along with a handful of repertoires with anomalous nucleotide sharing. What TCRdb holds here is the immuneACCESS table cut down to in-frame rearrangements. Part of the clones is not present; checked against another copy, under half of the missing clones reflect an unresolved V gene, and the others are unexplained. Clone size and the V and J calls come from that table; the DNA yielded D and trimming. Here the sample has about 130,000 clones; 70% to 80% occur a single time. The top ten hold about 3.1% of the sample.

Sample: PBMCs. Recombination connected TRBV6-1 to TRBJ2-5; the D gene is perhaps TRBD2, from 6 matching bases. The sequence was collected from a human donor in good health. The CDR3 reads as follows: CASSGGLVQETQYF. The nucleotides are TGTGCCAGCAGTGGGGGACTGGTCCAAGAGACCCAGTACTTC.